This T cell receptor (beta chain) was identified during a study of read filtering for tumor transcriptome and immune sequencing. This library used around 400 ng RNA and molecular barcoded adaptors spanning alpha/delta and beta/gamma chains. In TCRdb, the reads were re-called with MiXCR into one record per CDR3 protein. The table has roughly 130,000 distinct CDR3 sequences, approximately 13% seen once. Germline V CDR1 and CDR2: SGHRS, YFSETQ. There are 16 residues in the CDR3. Only one count was recorded for this clonotype. The conserved final phenylalanine or tryptophan is absent from the CDR3, which likely points to a read error.

The material sequenced was a population of CD138-negative cells sorted from bone marrow. The genes are TRBV5-1 and TRBJ1-1, with D tentatively TRBD1 (5 bases). The sequence was collected from a donor aged 40 or older with multiple myeloma. The CDR3 region has the DNA TGCGCCATCAGCTTGGGGCCACCTGGGATTAACACTGAAGCTTTCTCT. As protein: CAISLGPPGINTEAFS.